This T cell receptor beta chain appears in the sequencing data of a study of blood T cells in healthy people across ages. A J-beta primer mix and a sample-barcoded 5' primer were used in a second PCR of about 7 to 12 cycles. Each cDNA molecule carried a tag from a template-switch adaptor that contained 12 random nucleotides. TCRdb redid the calling of the 5' RACE reads with MiXCR, one entry per CDR3 protein. This sample carries around 800,000 distinct CDR3 sequences, roughly 53% of them seen once, and the ten largest clones take approximately 41%. Germline V CDR1 and CDR2: DFQATT, SNEGSKA (reference sequence). The CDR3 totals 14 residues. J lost 1 base, V lost 5 bases, and 5 bases had no gene match.

The material sequenced was blood. The chain combines TRBV20-1 with TRBJ1-1; TRBD1 matches 9 bases. This TCR was sampled from a man aged 80 or over in good health. The CDR3 sequence: CSALLTGGNTEAFF. In DNA form, the CDR3 reads TGCAGTGCTCTTCTGACAGGGGGGAACACTGAAGCTTTCTTT.